This T cell receptor (beta chain) was obtained from a study of blood T cells in healthy people across ages. Points on this clonotype: The antigen remains undetermined.

It was with a sample-barcoded 5' primer and a J-beta primer mix that a second PCR of about 6 to 11 cycles was run. TCRdb analysed the 5' RACE reads with MiXCR anew, one entry per CDR3 protein. This sample carries about 1.4 million distinct CDR3 sequences, around 55% of them seen once, and the ten largest clones take over 5%. Study conclusions and caveats: A strong correlation was found between TCR beta diversity and the percentage of naive T cells. Because donor CMV status was unknown, expanded clonotype changes were possibly confounded.

The CDR3 length is 14 residues. Germline V gene lookup returns CDR1 LNHNV and CDR2 YYDKDF (reference sequence). The V end was cut by 3 bases, the J end by 4 bases, with 12 bases between. Isolated PBMCs totaled at least 6 million in each sample. The TCR was taken from a man aged 18 to 30 in good health. The rearrangement links TRBV15 to TRBJ2-5, with D uncertain. Sequencing was performed on blood. The DNA for the CDR3 is TGTGCCACCAGCAGTAGTGGTTCTTTAGAGACCCAGTACTTC. It codes for CATSSSGSLETQYF.